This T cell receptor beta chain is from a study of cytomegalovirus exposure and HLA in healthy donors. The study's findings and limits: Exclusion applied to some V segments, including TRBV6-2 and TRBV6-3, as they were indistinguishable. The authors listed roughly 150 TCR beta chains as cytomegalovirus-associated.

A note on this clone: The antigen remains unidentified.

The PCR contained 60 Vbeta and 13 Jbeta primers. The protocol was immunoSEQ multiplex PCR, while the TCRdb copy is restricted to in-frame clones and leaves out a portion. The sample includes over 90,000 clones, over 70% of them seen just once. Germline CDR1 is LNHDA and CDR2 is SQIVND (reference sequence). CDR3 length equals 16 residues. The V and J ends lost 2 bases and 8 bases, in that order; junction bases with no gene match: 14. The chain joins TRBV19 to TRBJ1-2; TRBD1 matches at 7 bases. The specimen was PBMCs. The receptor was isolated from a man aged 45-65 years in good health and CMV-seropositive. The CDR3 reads CASSITRPGGGGGYTF. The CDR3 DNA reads TGTGCCAGTAGTATAACGAGGCCAGGGGGTGGGGGGGGCTACACCTTC.